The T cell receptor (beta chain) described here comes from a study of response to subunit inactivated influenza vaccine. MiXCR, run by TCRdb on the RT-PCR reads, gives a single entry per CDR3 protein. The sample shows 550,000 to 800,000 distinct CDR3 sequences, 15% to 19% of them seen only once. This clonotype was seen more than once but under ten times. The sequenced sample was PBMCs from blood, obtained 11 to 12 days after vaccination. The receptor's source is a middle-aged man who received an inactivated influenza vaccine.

CDR3 DNA sequence: TGTGCCAGCAGCAGCCGGGACAGGGGAGTAAAACTGTTTTTT. Translation: CASSSRDRGVKLFF. The rearrangement links TRBV21-1 to TRBJ1-4; the table assigns TRBD1, which was not confirmed against the DNA. TRBV21-1 is annotated as a pseudogene. The CDR3 totals 14 residues.